This T cell receptor (beta chain) originates from a study of T-cell memory formation after mild COVID-19. From the 5' RACE reads, TCRdb called clonotypes with MiXCR, one entry per CDR3 protein. Found here are some 130,000 distinct CDR3 sequences, approximately 15% of them singletons; the top ten hold 4% to 6%. The length of the CDR3 is 14 residues. Germline CDR1 reads SGHDN; CDR2 reads FVKESK. The germline V and J ends were trimmed by 1 base and 4 bases, with 5 bases remaining between them. The sequence derives from a man aged 18 to 29 who had mild COVID-19 (a few samples of this study predate the infection). Cell type and time point are not known. The specimen sequenced was PBMCs or a T cell subset sorted from them (not recorded which). The chain uses TRBV14 and TRBJ1-6; the D is unclear. CDR3: CASSQVQYNSPLHF. For the CDR3, the DNA is TGTGCCAGCAGCCAAGTTCAATATAATTCACCCCTCCACTTT.